The 4 T cell receptor beta chains below all came from one sample that was sequenced in a study of T cell responses to AZD1222 COVID-19 vaccine. Assay: immunoSEQ multiplex PCR; the TCRdb copy retains only in-frame clones and omits some. The top ten hold 45% of the sample, which has approximately 100,000 clones, around 91% seen once. Sequencing was performed on peripheral blood, taken on day 0 of AZD1222 vaccination. The receptors here all came from an adult in good health.

The rearrangement uses TRBV7-9 and TRBJ1-3; maybe TRBD1 (6 bases). Trimming took 5 bases from V and 8 from J, leaving 16 bases between them. CDR1 is SEHNR and CDR2 is FQNEAQ in the germline V gene (reference sequence). The CDR3 contains 14 residues. This CDR3 reads CASSRTDVGDTIYF. DNA of the CDR3: TGTGCCAGCAGCCGGACAGACGTAGGAGACACCATATATTTT.

The chain employs TRBV24-1 and TRBJ2-5, with D maybe TRBD2 (5 bases). Per germline, CDR1 KGHDR and CDR2 SFDVKD. V gave up 3 bases and J gave up 7 bases, with 5 bases separating them. This CDR3 has 11 residues. The DNA of the CDR3 is TGTGCCACCAGTGATGCGGGGACCCAGTACTTC. It encodes CATSDAGTQYF.

The DNA of the CDR3 is TGTGCCAGCACCTCATCGGCTAACTATGGCTACACCTTC. Protein: CASTSSANYGYTF. J is TRBJ1-2 and V is TRBV5-6; D is ambiguous. Trimming removed 6 bases at V and 0 bases at J, with 9 bases between. The length of the CDR3 is 13 residues. CDR1 is SGHDT and CDR2 is YYEEEE in the germline V gene.

This clone was counted a few times. The chain links TRBV5-1 to TRBJ2-7; 7 bases are a match to TRBD2. Germline V CDR1 and CDR2: SGHRS, YFSETQ. Germline trimming cut 6 bases from V and 3 bases from J; bases unmatched to any gene: 9. This CDR3 contains 14 residues. CDR3 protein: CASNTGTTIYEQYF. CDR3 bases: TGCGCCAGCAACACCGGGACTACGATCTACGAGCAGTACTTC.